This T cell receptor beta chain was identified in a study of cytotoxic CD8 clonotypes in ibrutinib-treated CLL. The CDR3 covers 13 residues. Germline CDR1 and CDR2: SNHLY and FYNNEI. Sequencing used immunoSEQ multiplex PCR; TCRdb keeps in-frame clones, though not all of them. The repertoire consists of 200,000 to 250,000 clones, with roughly three quarters occurring once and the leading ten covering over 5.5%. The gene calls are TRBV2 and TRBJ2-5; TRBD1 or TRBD2 may be the D gene (5 bases each). Judging by the DNA end, TRBJ2-7 fits better; the J call may be wrong. The origin of this receptor is a human donor with chronic lymphocytic leukemia. Sequenced material: PBMCs, taken after 12 months of ibrutinib treatment. The CDR3 DNA reads as TGTGCCAGCACGGGGACGCGCGCCTACGAGCAGTACTTC. Its protein is CASTGTRAYEQYF.